This is a list of T cell receptor beta chains from one sample in a study of cytomegalovirus exposure and HLA in healthy donors. The table came from immunoSEQ multiplex PCR; TCRdb's copy has only in-frame clones and leaves some out. This sample has some 110,000 clones, with over 80% found just once. The sample comprised PBMCs. The origin of the receptors is a man aged 25-45 years in good health and CMV-seronegative. Each CDR3 is given with its conserved first and last residue. The D gene is left open where the match is weak. The size field is filled for only some rows; it gives once, few, many or a size class.

cdr3_nt: TGCGCCAGCAAGGCAGGGGCCATCAATTCACCCCTCCACTTT
cdr3_aa: CASKAGAINSPLHF
v_call: TRBV5-1
clone_size: -
d_call: -
cdr3_length: 14
j_call: TRBJ1-6

cdr3_nt: TGTGCCAGCAGTTTCGACTTACCCGACGGAGGTCAGCCCCAGCATTTT
cdr3_aa: CASSFDLPDGGQPQHF
v_call: TRBV2
clone_size: -
d_call: -
cdr3_length: 16
j_call: TRBJ1-5

cdr3_nt: TGTGCCAGCAGTCAGAGGACAGAAGAGACCCAGTACTTC
cdr3_aa: CASSQRTEETQYF
v_call: TRBV2
clone_size: -
d_call: -
cdr3_length: 13
j_call: TRBJ2-5

cdr3_nt: TGTGCCAGCATCGAGAACAGATGGCCGCCTGCTGGGAACACCATATATTTT
cdr3_aa: CASIENRWPPAGNTIYF
v_call: TRBV28
clone_size: -
d_call: -
cdr3_length: 17
j_call: TRBJ1-3

cdr3_nt: TGTGCCAGCTCACGGGCAGGCCCCCCGCGGGGCACTGAAGCTTTCTTT
cdr3_aa: CASSRAGPPRGTEAFF
v_call: TRBV18
clone_size: -
d_call: -
cdr3_length: 16
j_call: TRBJ1-1

cdr3_nt: TGCGCCAGCAGCGAGATAGACAGGAAAATTGGCACAGATACGCAGTATTTT
cdr3_aa: CASSEIDRKIGTDTQYF
v_call: TRBV10-1
clone_size: few
d_call: -
cdr3_length: 17
j_call: TRBJ2-3

cdr3_nt: TGCGCCAGCAGCTTGGATCCAGGGAACACTGAAGCTTTCTTT
cdr3_aa: CASSLDPGNTEAFF
v_call: TRBV5-1
clone_size: -
d_call: -
cdr3_length: 14
j_call: TRBJ1-1

cdr3_nt: TGTGCCAGCAGCGGCCACCGGGACAGGGTGGATCAGCCCCAGCATTTT
cdr3_aa: CASSGHRDRVDQPQHF
v_call: TRBV2
clone_size: once
d_call: TRBD1
cdr3_length: 16
j_call: TRBJ1-5

cdr3_nt: TGCGCCAGCAGGACCAACCGGGGTACTGAGACCCAGTACTTC
cdr3_aa: CASRTNRGTETQYF
v_call: TRBV5-1
clone_size: once
d_call: -
cdr3_length: 14
j_call: TRBJ2-5

cdr3_nt: TGTGCCAGCAAAAACGCGGGACGCACGAATAATTCACCCCTCCACTTT
cdr3_aa: CASKNAGRTNNSPLHF
v_call: TRBV2
clone_size: -
d_call: -
cdr3_length: 16
j_call: TRBJ1-6

cdr3_nt: TGTGCCAGCAGCCCCTGGTCCGAGACTGGAAACACCATATATTTT
cdr3_aa: CASSPWSETGNTIYF
v_call: TRBV9
clone_size: few
d_call: -
cdr3_length: 15
j_call: TRBJ1-3

cdr3_nt: TGTGCCAGCAGCTCGGACAGGGGTAATGGTGCCAACGGCCTGACTTTC
cdr3_aa: CASSSDRGNGANGLTF
v_call: TRBV11-2
clone_size: -
d_call: TRBD1
cdr3_length: 16
j_call: TRBJ2-6

cdr3_nt: TGTGCCAGCAGTCGGACAGGATTAGCCAAAAACATTCAGTACTTC
cdr3_aa: CASSRTGLAKNIQYF
v_call: TRBV6-5
clone_size: -
d_call: TRBD1
cdr3_length: 15
j_call: TRBJ2-4

cdr3_nt: TGTGCCAGCAGTCCCACCCGGACAGGGATGAATCAGCCCCAGCATTTT
cdr3_aa: CASSPTRTGMNQPQHF
v_call: TRBV27
clone_size: once
d_call: TRBD1
cdr3_length: 16
j_call: TRBJ1-5

cdr3_nt: TGTGCCAGCAGCGACCGGGACAGGGGACCTGAAGCTTTCTTT
cdr3_aa: CASSDRDRGPEAFF
v_call: TRBV7-8
clone_size: few
d_call: TRBD1
cdr3_length: 14
j_call: TRBJ1-1

cdr3_nt: TGTGCCAGCAGCGTAGCTCTGGGGGGAAACACTGAAGCTTTCTTT
cdr3_aa: CASSVALGGNTEAFF
v_call: TRBV9
clone_size: -
d_call: -
cdr3_length: 15
j_call: TRBJ1-1

cdr3_nt: TGTGCCAGCAGTTTCGGACTAGCGGGGAGCAATGAGCAGTTCTTC
cdr3_aa: CASSFGLAGSNEQFF
v_call: TRBV28
clone_size: -
d_call: TRBD2
cdr3_length: 15
j_call: TRBJ2-1

cdr3_nt: TGTGCCAGCAGTGGGGTCAGCGGCGAACGGAATTCACCCCTCCACTTT
cdr3_aa: CASSGVSGERNSPLHF
v_call: TRBV28
clone_size: -
d_call: -
cdr3_length: 16
j_call: TRBJ1-6

cdr3_nt: TGTGCCAGCAGTGAGGCGGCAGGGAGGGGAGTTGAAAAACTGTTTTTT
cdr3_aa: CASSEAAGRGVEKLFF
v_call: TRBV2
clone_size: -
d_call: -
cdr3_length: 16
j_call: TRBJ1-4

cdr3_nt: TGTGCCAGCAGCTTCGGCGCGGGAGGGGGGGCCGGGGAGCTGTTTTTT
cdr3_aa: CASSFGAGGGAGELFF
v_call: TRBV7-9
clone_size: -
d_call: TRBD2
cdr3_length: 16
j_call: TRBJ2-2

cdr3_nt: TGTGCCAGCAGAGCTAGGGACAAAGCGGACACCGGGGAGCTGTTTTTT
cdr3_aa: CASRARDKADTGELFF
v_call: TRBV2
clone_size: -
d_call: -
cdr3_length: 16
j_call: TRBJ2-2

cdr3_nt: TGTGCCAGCAGCTTCCCGACTCTTACCGGGGAGCTGTTTTTT
cdr3_aa: CASSFPTLTGELFF
v_call: TRBV5-4
clone_size: once
d_call: -
cdr3_length: 14
j_call: TRBJ2-2

cdr3_nt: TGCGCCAGCAGCTTGGGTCTGACAGGGGCTAGCACAGATACGCAGTATTTT
cdr3_aa: CASSLGLTGASTDTQYF
v_call: TRBV5-1
clone_size: -
d_call: TRBD1
cdr3_length: 17
j_call: TRBJ2-3

cdr3_nt: TGTGCCAGCAGGAAGGAGGACGGCACTGAAGCTTTCTTT
cdr3_aa: CASRKEDGTEAFF
v_call: TRBV2
clone_size: once
d_call: -
cdr3_length: 13
j_call: TRBJ1-1

cdr3_nt: TGTGCCAGCAGCTCCCCAGGACTAGCCGTAGGAGAGACCCAGTACTTC
cdr3_aa: CASSSPGLAVGETQYF
v_call: TRBV7-2
clone_size: -
d_call: TRBD2
cdr3_length: 16
j_call: TRBJ2-5

cdr3_nt: TGTGCCAGCAGTTTTAGCGGGGGGGTTAATGAGCAGTTCTTC
cdr3_aa: CASSFSGGVNEQFF
v_call: TRBV27
clone_size: -
d_call: TRBD2
cdr3_length: 14
j_call: TRBJ2-1

cdr3_nt: TGCGCCAGCAGCCCGGGGGGAACTAGCACAGATACGCAGTATTTT
cdr3_aa: CASSPGGTSTDTQYF
v_call: TRBV4-1
clone_size: -
d_call: TRBD2
cdr3_length: 15
j_call: TRBJ2-3

cdr3_nt: TGTGCCAGTAGTAAGTCCAGGGGCCACTCCTACGAGCAGTACTTC
cdr3_aa: CASSKSRGHSYEQYF
v_call: TRBV19
clone_size: -
d_call: -
cdr3_length: 15
j_call: TRBJ2-7

cdr3_nt: TGTGCCAGCAGCTCGGCGGGGGGAGGGACCAACTACGAGCAGTACTTC
cdr3_aa: CASSSAGGGTNYEQYF
v_call: TRBV7-6
clone_size: -
d_call: TRBD2
cdr3_length: 16
j_call: TRBJ2-7

cdr3_nt: TGTGCCAGCAGCCGCTTCGGACTAGCGGGGTTGGAGAACACCGGGGAGCTGTTTTTT
cdr3_aa: CASSRFGLAGLENTGELFF
v_call: TRBV4-2
clone_size: -
d_call: TRBD2
cdr3_length: 19
j_call: TRBJ2-2

cdr3_nt: TGTGCCAGCAGCTTAGGGACAGGGTTGGGTCAGCCCCAGCATTTT
cdr3_aa: CASSLGTGLGQPQHF
v_call: TRBV5-5
clone_size: -
d_call: TRBD1
cdr3_length: 15
j_call: TRBJ1-5

cdr3_nt: TGTGCCAGCAGTCGGGACAGGGGCACTGAAGCTTTCTTT
cdr3_aa: CASSRDRGTEAFF
v_call: TRBV2
clone_size: -
d_call: TRBD1
cdr3_length: 13
j_call: TRBJ1-1

cdr3_nt: TGCGCCAGCGGGCGGACTGAAAACACAGATACGCAGTATTTT
cdr3_aa: CASGRTENTDTQYF
v_call: TRBV4-1
clone_size: -
d_call: -
cdr3_length: 14
j_call: TRBJ2-3

cdr3_nt: TGTGCCAGCAGCCCTTCTCTTGACAGGGTCCATGAAGCTTTCTTT
cdr3_aa: CASSPSLDRVHEAFF
v_call: TRBV13
clone_size: once
d_call: TRBD1
cdr3_length: 15
j_call: TRBJ1-1

cdr3_nt: TGCGCCAGCAGCCGCTCCGACGGGGTCTATGGCTACACCTTC
cdr3_aa: CASSRSDGVYGYTF
v_call: TRBV4-3
clone_size: -
d_call: -
cdr3_length: 14
j_call: TRBJ1-2

cdr3_nt: TGTGCCAGCAGTCCCGGCGGGGGAGGATCACCCCTCCACTTT
cdr3_aa: CASSPGGGGSPLHF
v_call: TRBV6-1
clone_size: -
d_call: -
cdr3_length: 14
j_call: TRBJ1-6

cdr3_nt: TGTGCCAGCGGGGGGGAAGGGACAGGGGACGGGGCTTTCTTT
cdr3_aa: CASGGEGTGDGAFF
v_call: TRBV9
clone_size: -
d_call: TRBD1
cdr3_length: 14
j_call: TRBJ1-1

cdr3_nt: TGCGCCAGCAGCCATGCCCTCGGGACAGGGTCTTGGAATGAGCAGTTCTTC
cdr3_aa: CASSHALGTGSWNEQFF
v_call: TRBV4-1
clone_size: -
d_call: TRBD1
cdr3_length: 17
j_call: TRBJ2-1

cdr3_nt: TGTGCCAGCAGTAACGGGGTTGACAGGGACGGGGAGCTGTTTTTT
cdr3_aa: CASSNGVDRDGELFF
v_call: TRBV6-5
clone_size: -
d_call: TRBD1
cdr3_length: 15
j_call: TRBJ2-2

cdr3_nt: TGTGCCAGCAGCTGGGACAGGGGCTCCTACAATGAGCAGTTCTTC
cdr3_aa: CASSWDRGSYNEQFF
v_call: TRBV7-2
clone_size: -
d_call: TRBD1
cdr3_length: 15
j_call: TRBJ2-1

cdr3_nt: TGTGCCAGCAGTTTACGGACTAGCGGGGGCACAGATACGCAGTATTTT
cdr3_aa: CASSLRTSGGTDTQYF
v_call: TRBV27
clone_size: few
d_call: TRBD2
cdr3_length: 16
j_call: TRBJ2-3

cdr3_nt: TGTGCCACCAGCAGAGATAAGCGGGGGTTCTACGAGCAGTACTTC
cdr3_aa: CATSRDKRGFYEQYF
v_call: TRBV15
clone_size: -
d_call: TRBD2
cdr3_length: 15
j_call: TRBJ2-7

cdr3_nt: TGTGCCAGCGCCAGACCAGGGAACACCGGGGAGCTGTTTTTT
cdr3_aa: CASARPGNTGELFF
v_call: TRBV6-5
clone_size: -
d_call: -
cdr3_length: 14
j_call: TRBJ2-2

cdr3_nt: TGTGCCAGCAGCGCACCGGGACAGGGAACCGGGGAGCTGTTTTTT
cdr3_aa: CASSAPGQGTGELFF
v_call: TRBV7-9
clone_size: -
d_call: TRBD1
cdr3_length: 15
j_call: TRBJ2-2

cdr3_nt: TGCGCCGGCAGCCAAGGTAGCCGGGTTAATAGCAATCAGCCCCAGCATTTT
cdr3_aa: CAGSQGSRVNSNQPQHF
v_call: TRBV4-3
clone_size: once
d_call: -
cdr3_length: 17
j_call: TRBJ1-5